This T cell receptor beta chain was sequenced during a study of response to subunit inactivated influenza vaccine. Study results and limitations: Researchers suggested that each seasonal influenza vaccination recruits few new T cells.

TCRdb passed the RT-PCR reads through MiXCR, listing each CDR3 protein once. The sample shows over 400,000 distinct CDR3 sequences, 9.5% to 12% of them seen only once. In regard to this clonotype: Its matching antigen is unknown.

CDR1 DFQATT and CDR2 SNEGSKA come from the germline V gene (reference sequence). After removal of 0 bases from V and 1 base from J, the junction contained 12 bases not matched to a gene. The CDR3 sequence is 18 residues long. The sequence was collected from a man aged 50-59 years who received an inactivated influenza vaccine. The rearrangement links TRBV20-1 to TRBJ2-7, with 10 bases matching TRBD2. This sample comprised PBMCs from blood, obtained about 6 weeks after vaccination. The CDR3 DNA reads TGCAGTGCTAGAGATCGGTCTAGCGGGAGCGTGCCGTCCTACGAGCAGTACTTC. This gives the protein CSARDRSSGSVPSYEQYF.